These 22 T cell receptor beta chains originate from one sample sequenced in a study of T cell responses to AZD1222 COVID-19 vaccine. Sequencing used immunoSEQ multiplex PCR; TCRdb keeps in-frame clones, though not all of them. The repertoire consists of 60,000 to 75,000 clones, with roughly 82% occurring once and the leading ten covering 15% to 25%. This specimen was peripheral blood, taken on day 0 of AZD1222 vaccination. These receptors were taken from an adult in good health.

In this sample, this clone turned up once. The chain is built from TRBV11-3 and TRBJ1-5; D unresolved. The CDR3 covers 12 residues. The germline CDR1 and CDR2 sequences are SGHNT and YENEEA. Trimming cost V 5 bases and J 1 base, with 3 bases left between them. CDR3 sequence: CASSDSNQPQHF. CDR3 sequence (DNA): TGTGCCAGCAGCGACAGCAATCAGCCCCAGCATTTT. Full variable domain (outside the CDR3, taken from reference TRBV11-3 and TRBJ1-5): EAGVVQSPRYKIIEKKQPVAFWCNPISGHNTLYWYLQNLGQGPELLIRYENEEAVDDSQLPKDRFSAERLKGVDSTLKIQPAELGDSAVYLCASSDSNQPQHFGDGTRLSIL.

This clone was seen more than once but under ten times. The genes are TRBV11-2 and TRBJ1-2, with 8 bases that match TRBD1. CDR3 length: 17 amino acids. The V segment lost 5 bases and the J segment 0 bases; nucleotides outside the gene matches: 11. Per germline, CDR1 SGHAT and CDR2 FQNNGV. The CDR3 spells CASSQIWDRRPNYGYTF. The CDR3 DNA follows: TGTGCCAGCAGCCAAATCTGGGACAGGCGCCCTAACTATGGCTACACCTTC.

The CDR3 loop reads CASSLDGRGFRSPLHF. In DNA form, the CDR3 reads TGTGCCAGCAGCTTAGATGGCAGGGGATTTCGCTCACCCCTCCACTTT. The chain links TRBV7-2 to TRBJ1-6, with D tentatively TRBD1 (6 bases). CDR3 length equals 16 residues. With 1 base removed from V and 10 bases from J, the gap between germline ends came to 17 bases. The germline gives CDR1 SGHTA, CDR2 FQGNSA.

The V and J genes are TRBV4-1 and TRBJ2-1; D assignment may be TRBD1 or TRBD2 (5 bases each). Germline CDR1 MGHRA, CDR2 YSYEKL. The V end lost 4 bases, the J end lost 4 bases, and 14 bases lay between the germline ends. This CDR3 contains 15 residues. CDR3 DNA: TGCGCCAGCAGCCTCAGCCGGGACGCTTACAATGAGCAGTTCTTC. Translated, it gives CASSLSRDAYNEQFF.

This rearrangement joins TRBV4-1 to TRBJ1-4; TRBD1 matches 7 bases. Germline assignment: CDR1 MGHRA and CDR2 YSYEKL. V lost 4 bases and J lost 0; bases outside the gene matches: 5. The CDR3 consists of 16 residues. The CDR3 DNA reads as TGCGCCAGCAGCCCAACTACAGGGGCAACTAATGAAAAACTGTTTTTT. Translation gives CASSPTTGATNEKLFF.

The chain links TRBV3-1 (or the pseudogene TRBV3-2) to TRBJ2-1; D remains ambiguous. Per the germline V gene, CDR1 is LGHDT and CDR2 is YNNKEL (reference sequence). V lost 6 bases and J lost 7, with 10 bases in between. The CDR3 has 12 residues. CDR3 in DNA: TGTGCCAGCAGTCGCTGGCGAAATGAGCAGTTCTTC. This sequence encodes CASSRWRNEQFF.

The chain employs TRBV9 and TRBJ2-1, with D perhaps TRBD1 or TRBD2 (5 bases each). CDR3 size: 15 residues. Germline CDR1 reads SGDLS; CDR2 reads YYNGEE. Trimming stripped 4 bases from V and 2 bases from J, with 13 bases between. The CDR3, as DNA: TGTGCCAGCAGCTCTGGGGACGGGACCTACAATGAGCAGTTCTTC. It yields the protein CASSSGDGTYNEQFF.

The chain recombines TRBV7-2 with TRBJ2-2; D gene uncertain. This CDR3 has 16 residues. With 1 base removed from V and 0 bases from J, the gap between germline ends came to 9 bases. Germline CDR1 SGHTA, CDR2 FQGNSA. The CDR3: CASSLVPASNTGELFF. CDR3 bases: TGTGCCAGCAGCTTAGTCCCAGCGTCGAACACCGGGGAGCTGTTTTTT.

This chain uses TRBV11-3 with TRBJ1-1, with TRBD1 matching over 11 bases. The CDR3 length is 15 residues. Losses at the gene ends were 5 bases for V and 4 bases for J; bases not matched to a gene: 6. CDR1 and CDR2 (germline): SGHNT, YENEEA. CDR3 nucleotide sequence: TGTGCCAGCAGCGTAGGGGACAGGGGGGGCACTGAAGCTTTCTTT. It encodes CASSVGDRGGTEAFF.

This CDR3 reads CASSHSVGGNYGYTF. The CDR3 coding sequence is TGCGCCAGCAGCCACTCCGTAGGGGGGAACTATGGCTACACCTTC. The rearrangement joins TRBV4-3 to TRBJ1-2, with D possibly being TRBD1 (6 bases). V was pared by 3 bases and J by 2 bases, with 13 bases between. This CDR3 is built from 15 residues. Per germline, CDR1 LGHNA and CDR2 YSLEER.

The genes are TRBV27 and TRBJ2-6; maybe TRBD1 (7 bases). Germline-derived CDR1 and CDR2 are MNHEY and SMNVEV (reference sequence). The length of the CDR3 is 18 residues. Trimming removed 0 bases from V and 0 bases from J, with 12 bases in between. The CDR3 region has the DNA TGTGCCAGCAGTTTATCTCCAGGGGGGCCCTCTGGGGCCAACGTCCTGACTTTC. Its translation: CASSLSPGGPSGANVLTF.

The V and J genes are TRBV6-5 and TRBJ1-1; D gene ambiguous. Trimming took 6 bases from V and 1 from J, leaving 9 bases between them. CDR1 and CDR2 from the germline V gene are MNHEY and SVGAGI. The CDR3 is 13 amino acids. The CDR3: CASRTQQNTEAFF. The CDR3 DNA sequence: TGTGCCAGCAGGACTCAACAGAACACTGAAGCTTTCTTT.

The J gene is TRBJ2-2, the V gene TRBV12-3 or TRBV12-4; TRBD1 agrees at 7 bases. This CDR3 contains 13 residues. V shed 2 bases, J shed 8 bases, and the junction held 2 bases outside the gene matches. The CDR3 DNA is TGTGCCAGCAGTTTACCAGGGGGAGGGGAGCTGTTTTTT. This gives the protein CASSLPGGGELFF.

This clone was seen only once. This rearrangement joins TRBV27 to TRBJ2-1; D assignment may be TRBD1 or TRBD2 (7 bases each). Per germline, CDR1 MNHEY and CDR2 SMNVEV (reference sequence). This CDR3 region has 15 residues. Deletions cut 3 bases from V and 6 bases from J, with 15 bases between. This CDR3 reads CASSFGRNRGNEQFF. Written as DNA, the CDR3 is TGTGCCAGCAGTTTCGGGAGGAACAGGGGCAATGAGCAGTTCTTC.

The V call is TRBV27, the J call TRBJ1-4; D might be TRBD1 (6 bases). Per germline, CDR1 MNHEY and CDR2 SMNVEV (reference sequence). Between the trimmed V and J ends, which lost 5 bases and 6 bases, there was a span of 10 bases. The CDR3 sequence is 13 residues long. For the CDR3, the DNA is TGTGCCAGCAGTCCCCGGACAGATGAAAAACTGTTTTTT. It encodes CASSPRTDEKLFF.

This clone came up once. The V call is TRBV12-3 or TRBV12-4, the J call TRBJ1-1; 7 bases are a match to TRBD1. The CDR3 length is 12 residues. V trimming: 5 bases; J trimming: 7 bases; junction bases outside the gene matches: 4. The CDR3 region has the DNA TGTGCCAGCAGTCCTGGGACAGTTGAAGCTTTCTTT. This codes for CASSPGTVEAFF.

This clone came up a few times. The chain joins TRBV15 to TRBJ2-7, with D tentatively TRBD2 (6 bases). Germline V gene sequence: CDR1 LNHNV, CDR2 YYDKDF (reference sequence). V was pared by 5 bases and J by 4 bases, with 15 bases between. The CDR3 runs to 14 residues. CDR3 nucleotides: TGTGCCACCAGCGCCCTCTGGGGAGGTTACGAGCAGTACTTC. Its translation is CATSALWGGYEQYF.

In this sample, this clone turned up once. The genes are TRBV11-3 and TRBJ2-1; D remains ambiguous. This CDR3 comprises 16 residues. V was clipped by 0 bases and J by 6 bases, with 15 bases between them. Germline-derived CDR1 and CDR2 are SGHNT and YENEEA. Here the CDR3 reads CASSLDSPILLNEQFF. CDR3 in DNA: TGTGCCAGCAGCTTAGACTCGCCCATCCTTCTCAATGAGCAGTTCTTC.

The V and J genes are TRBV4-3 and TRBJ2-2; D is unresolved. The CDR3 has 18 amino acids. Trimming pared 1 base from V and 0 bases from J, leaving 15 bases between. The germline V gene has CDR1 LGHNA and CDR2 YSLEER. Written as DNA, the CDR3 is TGCGCCAGCAGCCAAGTTAGTAGCCGAGCCGCGAACACCGGGGAGCTGTTTTTT. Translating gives CASSQVSSRAANTGELFF.

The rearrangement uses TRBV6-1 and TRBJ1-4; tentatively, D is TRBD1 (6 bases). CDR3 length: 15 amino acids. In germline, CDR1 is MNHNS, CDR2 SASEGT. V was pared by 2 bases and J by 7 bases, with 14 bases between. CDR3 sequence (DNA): TGTGCCAGCAGTGAAACTTCAGAGGGGGGTGAAAAACTGTTTTTT. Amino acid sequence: CASSETSEGGEKLFF.

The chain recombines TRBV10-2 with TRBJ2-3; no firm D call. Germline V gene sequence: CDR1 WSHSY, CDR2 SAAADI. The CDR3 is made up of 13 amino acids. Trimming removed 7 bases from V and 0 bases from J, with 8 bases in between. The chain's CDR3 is CASKLPSTDTQYF. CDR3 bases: TGCGCCAGCAAACTTCCTAGCACAGATACGCAGTATTTT.

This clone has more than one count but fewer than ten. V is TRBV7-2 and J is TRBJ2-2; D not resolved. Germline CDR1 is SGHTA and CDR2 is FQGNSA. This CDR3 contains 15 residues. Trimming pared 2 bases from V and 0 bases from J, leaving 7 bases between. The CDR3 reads CASSLRRPNTGELFF. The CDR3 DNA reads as TGTGCCAGCAGCTTACGACGGCCGAACACCGGGGAGCTGTTTTTT.